Below are 32 T cell receptor beta chains sequenced from a single sample in a study of blood T cell repertoires in COVID-19. Some clones are missing from TCRdb's copy, which holds only in-frame ones; the method was immunoSEQ multiplex PCR. The sample lists some 200,000 clones; roughly 80% were seen once. Sequenced: peripheral blood. Source of these receptors: a woman aged 80 or over with acute or convalescent COVID-19.

The count of this clone is one. The chain links TRBV12-3 or TRBV12-4 to TRBJ2-1; D remains unclear. The CDR3 contains 12 residues. With 5 bases removed from V and 10 bases from J, the gap between germline ends came to 12 bases. DNA of the CDR3: TGTGCCAGCAGTCCCTCTCGAGTCGAGCAGTTCTTC. It codes for CASSPSRVEQFF.

This clone was recorded a few times. The chain is built from TRBV18 and TRBJ1-1; perhaps TRBD1 as D (6 bases). This CDR3 region has 14 residues. The germline V and J ends were trimmed by 3 bases and 5 bases, with 13 bases remaining between them. The germline V gene encodes CDR1 KGHSH and CDR2 LQKENI. The CDR3 DNA follows: TGTGCCAGCTCACCTAACAGGGATACTACTGAAGCTTTCTTT. Its protein is CASSPNRDTTEAFF.

The rearrangement uses TRBV9 and TRBJ2-1; D uncertain. This CDR3 is built from 12 residues. The germline V and J ends were trimmed by 2 bases and 9 bases, with 9 bases remaining between them. The V gene's germline CDR1 is SGDLS and CDR2 YYNGEE. The CDR3 sequence: CASSVIASEQFF. CDR3 nucleotide sequence: TGTGCCAGCAGCGTTATAGCTAGTGAGCAGTTCTTC.

The V gene is TRBV9, the J gene TRBJ2-2; a possible D gene is TRBD2 (7 bases). Germline assignment: CDR1 SGDLS and CDR2 YYNGEE. This CDR3 is 14 amino acids long. The V and J ends lost 5 bases and 4 bases respectively, with 12 bases between them. DNA for the CDR3: TGTGCCAGCAGTTCTGGGGGGGCCACCGGGGAGCTGTTTTTT. Translating it yields CASSSGGATGELFF.

The chain recombines TRBV27 with TRBJ1-5; maybe TRBD1 (5 bases). Germline V gene lookup returns CDR1 MNHEY and CDR2 SMNVEV (reference sequence). V was trimmed by 3 bases and J by 6 bases, leaving 12 bases between them. CDR3 length: 14 residues. In DNA, the CDR3 is TGTGCCAGCAGTTTCTTAGGGGCTGGTCAGCCCCAGCATTTT. Translated, it gives CASSFLGAGQPQHF.

The chain carries TRBV5-5 and TRBJ2-5, with 7 bases lining up with TRBD1. CDR1 is SGHKS and CDR2 is YYEKEE in the germline V gene (reference sequence). CDR3 length: 13 residues. Unmatched junction bases numbered 4, after V lost 4 bases and J lost 4 bases. The CDR3 sequence is CASSPGQRETQYF. The CDR3, as DNA: TGTGCCAGCAGCCCGGGACAGAGAGAGACCCAGTACTTC.

J is TRBJ2-3 and V is TRBV9; 8 bases agree with TRBD2. V shed 4 bases, J shed 2 bases, and the junction held 3 bases outside the gene matches. Germline assignment: CDR1 SGDLS and CDR2 YYNGEE. The CDR3 is 14 residues long. In nucleotides, the CDR3 is TGTGCCAGCAGCCCCGGACTAGCCACAGATACGCAGTATTTT. Amino acid sequence: CASSPGLATDTQYF. Using reference TRBV9 and TRBJ2-3 for the parts outside the CDR3, the full variable domain is DSGVTQTPKHLITATGQRVTLRCSPRSGDLSVYWYQQSLDQGLQFLIQYYNGEERAKGNILERFSAQQFPDLHSELNLSSLELGDSALYFCASSPGLATDTQYFGPGTRLTVL.

The chain links TRBV2 to TRBJ1-1; D is possibly TRBD1 (5 bases). CDR1 and CDR2 from the germline V gene are SNHLY and FYNNEI. The ends were cut back, 11 bases at V and 1 base at J, with 14 bases in the middle. This CDR3 has 13 amino acids. The CDR3 is CASAGQGNTEAFF. DNA for the CDR3: TGTGCCTCAGCAGGCCAGGGGAACACTGAAGCTTTCTTT.

V gene TRBV18 combines with J gene TRBJ1-6; D not resolved. The CDR3 has 12 amino acids. Germline V gives CDR1 KGHSH, CDR2 LQKENI. Trimming cost V 3 bases and J 10 bases, with 7 bases left between them. DNA of the CDR3: TGTGCCAGCTCACCGACGGGATCACCCCTCCACTTT. It yields the protein CASSPTGSPLHF.

The chain has TRBV2 and TRBJ1-1; D gene unclear. The V end was cut by 5 bases, the J end by 2 bases, with 15 bases between. Germline lookup yields CDR1 SNHLY and CDR2 FYNNEI. This CDR3 comprises 15 residues. Written as DNA, the CDR3 is TGTGCCAGCAGTTCAACTTTTAATCCTAACACTGAAGCTTTCTTT. Amino acids: CASSSTFNPNTEAFF.

The chain combines TRBV3-1 (or the pseudogene TRBV3-2) with TRBJ2-7; no definite D call. This CDR3 is 15 amino acids long. Germline values: CDR1 LGHDT, CDR2 YNNKEL (reference sequence). The V gene lost 4 bases and the J gene lost 0 bases, with 13 bases spanning the gap. The CDR3 coding sequence is TGTGCCAGCAGCCTTGGTCAAAGGAGCTCCTACGAGCAGTACTTC. Amino acid sequence: CASSLGQRSSYEQYF.

This chain connects TRBV28 to TRBJ1-2, with TRBD1 matching 9 bases. J lost 0 bases, V lost 6 bases, and 8 bases had no gene match. Germline assignment: CDR1 MDHEN and CDR2 SYDVKM. CDR3 length: 16 amino acids. CDR3 sequence (DNA): TGTGCCAGCAGGTGGTCCCGGGACAGGGCTAACTATGGCTACACCTTC. Residues: CASRWSRDRANYGYTF.

The chain is built from TRBV6-5 and TRBJ2-7; TRBD1 agrees at 8 bases. Germline loops: CDR1 MNHEY, CDR2 SVGAGI. The CDR3 is 15 amino acids. The V and J ends lost 6 bases and 0 bases, in that order; junction bases with no gene match: 7. The CDR3 DNA reads as TGTGCCAGCAGCACACAGGGGGAACCCTCCTACGAGCAGTACTTC. This sequence encodes CASSTQGEPSYEQYF.

This chain links TRBV6-5 with TRBJ1-2, with 7 positions matching TRBD1. V was pared by 5 bases and J by 6 bases, with 6 bases of the junction left unmatched. The CDR3 totals 13 residues. Germline CDR1 is MNHEY and CDR2 is SVGAGI. The CDR3 DNA is TGTGCCAGCAGTCGACAGGGCCTTCATGGCTACACCTTC. Translated, it gives CASSRQGLHGYTF.

The rearrangement joins TRBV7-2 to TRBJ1-1, with TRBD1 matching 11 bases. Per germline, CDR1 SGHTA and CDR2 FQGNSA. The junction had 1 base not matched to a gene; V was cut back by 1 base and J by 0 bases. The CDR3 runs 16 residues. The CDR3 DNA is TGTGCCAGCAGCTTAGGGACAGGGGGCTTGAACACTGAAGCTTTCTTT. Translating gives CASSLGTGGLNTEAFF.

V gene TRBV5-8 combines with J gene TRBJ2-2, with 12 bases lining up with TRBD1. This CDR3 contains 14 residues. Losses at the gene ends were 5 bases for V and 5 bases for J; bases not matched to a gene: 1. The germline V gene encodes CDR1 SGHTS and CDR2 YDEGEE. The CDR3 reads CASRGQGATGELFF. In nucleotides, the CDR3 is TGTGCCAGCAGGGGACAGGGGGCGACCGGGGAGCTGTTTTTT.

This clone has just a few counts. This rearrangement joins TRBV3-1 (or the pseudogene TRBV3-2) to TRBJ2-1; perhaps TRBD1 as D (6 bases). Trimming cost V 4 bases and J 7 bases, with 17 bases left between them. The germline V gene has CDR1 LGHDT and CDR2 YNNKEL (reference sequence). CDR3 length equals 15 residues. The CDR3: CASSPTGTKRNEQFF. For the CDR3, the DNA is TGTGCCAGCAGCCCTACTGGGACAAAGAGGAATGAGCAGTTCTTC.

This chain links TRBV7-9 with TRBJ1-2; 10 bases fit TRBD1. Germline assignment: CDR1 SEHNR and CDR2 FQNEAQ (reference sequence). With 4 bases clipped from V and 8 bases from J, the junction kept 7 bases outside the gene matches. CDR3 length: 14 residues. The CDR3 region has the DNA TGTGCCAGCAGCTCACGACAGGGGGCTAACGGCTACACCTTC. It translates to CASSSRQGANGYTF. The whole variable domain, filled in from reference TRBV7-9 and TRBJ1-2, reads DTGVSQNPRHKITKRGQNVTFRCDPISEHNRLYWYRQTLGQGPEFLTYFQNEAQLEKSRLLSDRFSAERPKGSFSTLEIQRTEQGDSAMYLCASSSRQGANGYTFGSGTRLTVV.

The V gene is TRBV29-1, the J gene TRBJ1-2, with 10 bases aligning to TRBD1. Germline loops: CDR1 SQVTM, CDR2 ANQGSEA. V lost 7 bases and J lost 8; bases outside the gene matches: 19. The CDR3 length is 16 residues. The chain's CDR3 is CSAAGQGVPALGGYTF. The CDR3 region has the DNA TGCAGCGCAGCAGGACAGGGGGTGCCCGCTTTAGGGGGCTACACCTTC.

The V and J genes are TRBV6-5 and TRBJ1-3; a weak D match, TRBD1 (6 bases). Germline CDR1 MNHEY, CDR2 SVGAGI. The CDR3 has 14 amino acids. The V gene lost 6 bases and the J gene lost 4 bases, with 13 bases spanning the gap. As DNA, the CDR3 is TGTGCCAGCAGATCAGGGGTGTTGGGAAACACCATATATTTT. Protein sequence: CASRSGVLGNTIYF.

This sequence joins TRBV7-6 and TRBJ2-7; 11 bases map to TRBD1. This CDR3 spans 13 amino acids. V shed 5 bases and J 5 bases; nucleotides not matched to a gene: 2. Germline loops: CDR1 SGHVS, CDR2 FNYEAQ. The CDR3: CASSPDRGHEQYF. The CDR3 DNA sequence: TGTGCCAGCAGCCCGGACAGGGGGCACGAGCAGTACTTC.

The J gene is TRBJ2-3, the V gene TRBV16; D possibly corresponds to TRBD2 (5 bases). From germline, CDR1 is KGHSY and CDR2 FQNENV. CDR3 length equals 15 residues. Trimming removed 3 bases from V and 3 bases from J, with 13 bases in between. The CDR3, as DNA: TGTGCCAGCAGCCAGCAGGCGGGTGGAACAGATACGCAGTATTTT. Translating gives CASSQQAGGTDTQYF. The entire variable domain, with the rest obtained from reference TRBV16 and TRBJ2-3, is as follows: GEEVAQTPKHLVRGEGQKAKLYCAPIKGHSYVFWYQQVLKNEFKFLISFQNENVFDETGMPKERFSAKCLPNSPCSLEIQATKLEDSAVYFCASSQQAGGTDTQYFGPGTRLTVL.

The rearrangement joins TRBV11-3 to TRBJ2-5, with a weak D call TRBD1 (6 bases). Germline CDR1 reads SGHNT; CDR2 reads YENEEA. Trimming removed 8 bases at V and 5 bases at J, with 15 bases between. The CDR3 has 13 residues. CDR3 protein: CASVRFQGETQYF. The DNA for the CDR3 is TGTGCCAGCGTAAGATTCCAGGGGGAGACCCAGTACTTC.

The J gene is TRBJ2-3, the V gene TRBV7-2, with 8 bases lining up with TRBD2. This CDR3 is 16 amino acids long. V was clipped by 5 bases and J by 4 bases; unmatched bases: 11. Germline-derived CDR1 and CDR2 are SGHTA and FQGNSA. CDR3 nucleotides: TGTGCCAGCAGCCCCTTGGCGGGGGGCGAAGCAGATACGCAGTATTTT. This encodes CASSPLAGGEADTQYF. Drawing the rest from reference TRBV7-2 and TRBJ2-3, the complete variable domain is GAGVSQSPSNKVTEKGKDVELRCDPISGHTALYWYRQSLGQGLEFLIYFQGNSAPDKSGLPSDRFSAERTGGSVSTLTIQRTQQEDSAVYLCASSPLAGGEADTQYFGPGTRLTVL.

This clone showed up just a few times. The chain uses TRBV27 and TRBJ1-5, with TRBD1 identical over 9 bases. CDR1 is MNHEY, CDR2 SMNVEV, per germline (reference sequence). The CDR3 is 17 amino acids. V trimming: 2 bases; J trimming: 4 bases; junction bases outside the gene matches: 9. CDR3 in amino acids: CASSLRGQGLGNQPQHF. The CDR3 nucleotides are TGTGCCAGCAGTTTACGTGGACAGGGGTTGGGGAATCAGCCCCAGCATTTT.

This rearrangement joins TRBV4-3 to TRBJ1-3, with D maybe TRBD1 (5 bases). The ends were cut back, 0 bases at V and 0 bases at J, with 9 bases in the middle. The CDR3 is 16 amino acids. CDR1 is LGHNA and CDR2 is YSLEER in the germline V gene. The chain's CDR3 is CASSQDGAVSGNTIYF. Written as DNA, the CDR3 is TGCGCCAGCAGCCAAGATGGGGCTGTCTCTGGAAACACCATATATTTT.

J is TRBJ1-1 and V is TRBV19, with 7 bases matching TRBD1. J was trimmed by 1 base and V by 5 bases; bases with no gene match: 7. This CDR3 comprises 15 residues. Germline values: CDR1 LNHDA, CDR2 SQIVND (reference sequence). For the CDR3, the DNA is TGTGCCAGTAGTCCTCCGGACAGGCGGAACACTGAAGCTTTCTTT. Translation gives CASSPPDRRNTEAFF. Full variable domain (missing parts from reference TRBV19 and TRBJ1-1): DGGITQSPKYLFRKEGQNVTLSCEQNLNHDAMYWYRQDPGQGLRLIYYSQIVNDFQKGDIAEGYSVSREKKESFPLTVTSAQKNPTAFYLCASSPPDRRNTEAFFGQGTRLTVV.

This sequence joins TRBV10-2 and TRBJ2-5; 10 bases map to TRBD1. V was clipped by 10 bases and J by 4 bases; unmatched bases: 21. Per germline, CDR1 WSHSY and CDR2 SAAADI. There are 18 residues in the CDR3. The DNA for the CDR3 is TGCGCCACCAAGGGGAGACCGGGACAGGGGTATGGGGGAGAGACCCAGTACTTC. This codes for CATKGRPGQGYGGETQYF.

This clone turned up a few times. In nucleotides, the CDR3 is TGTGCCAGCAGCTTCACTAGCGGGGGTCTCGGGGAGCAGTTCTTC. Residues: CASSFTSGGLGEQFF. The V and J genes are TRBV11-2 and TRBJ2-1, with 11 bases lining up with TRBD2. This CDR3 is built from 15 residues. V lost 3 bases, J lost 10 bases, and 8 bases stayed unmatched. Germline V CDR1 and CDR2: SGHAT, FQNNGV.

DNA of the CDR3: TGTGCCAGCAGCTTGTACAGGCACTATGGCTACACCTTC. Translation: CASSLYRHYGYTF. The chain carries TRBV7-3 and TRBJ1-2, with a possible D match to TRBD1 (5 bases). The germline V gene has CDR1 SGHTA and CDR2 FQGTGA. The ends were cut back, 3 bases at V and 3 bases at J, with 8 bases in the middle. This CDR3 is built from 13 residues.

The chain uses TRBV19 and TRBJ1-1; D gene ambiguous. With 8 bases removed from V and 2 bases from J, the gap between germline ends came to 18 bases. Germline CDR1 LNHDA, CDR2 SQIVND (reference sequence). The CDR3 length is 15 residues. The CDR3 bases are TGTGCCAGTTACGACGGAAGGACTCATAACACTGAAGCTTTCTTT. Amino acids: CASYDGRTHNTEAFF.

The V and J genes are TRBV19 and TRBJ1-1; perhaps TRBD1 as D (6 bases). The CDR3 spans 18 residues. V lost 3 bases and J 1 base, leaving 21 bases between the germline ends. CDR1 and CDR2 (germline): LNHDA, SQIVND (reference sequence). DNA of the CDR3: TGTGCCAGTAGTATTTCCTTTGGGGCAGGGGTCGGGAACACTGAAGCTTTCTTT. Translated, it gives CASSISFGAGVGNTEAFF.